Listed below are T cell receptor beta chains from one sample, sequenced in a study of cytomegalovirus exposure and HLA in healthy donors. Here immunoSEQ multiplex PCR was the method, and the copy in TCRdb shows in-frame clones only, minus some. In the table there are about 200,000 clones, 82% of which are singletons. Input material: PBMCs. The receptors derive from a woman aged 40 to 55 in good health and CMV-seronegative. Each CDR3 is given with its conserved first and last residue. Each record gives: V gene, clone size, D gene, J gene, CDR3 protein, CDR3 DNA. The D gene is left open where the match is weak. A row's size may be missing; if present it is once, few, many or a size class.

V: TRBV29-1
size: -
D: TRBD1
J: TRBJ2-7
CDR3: CSVEGQESSYEQYF
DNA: TGCAGCGTTGAGGGACAGGAGAGCTCCTACGAGCAGTACTTC

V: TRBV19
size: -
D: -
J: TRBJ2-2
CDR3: CASSASRLRRTNTGELFF
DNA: TGTGCCAGTAGTGCAAGCCGGCTCCGGCGGACGAACACCGGGGAGCTGTTTTTT

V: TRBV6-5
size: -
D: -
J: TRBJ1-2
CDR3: CASSYNSYYGYTF
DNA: TGTGCCAGCAGTTACAACAGTTATTATGGCTACACCTTC

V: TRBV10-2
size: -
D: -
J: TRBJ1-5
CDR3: CASSELGHQPQHF
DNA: TGCGCCAGCAGTGAGTTGGGGCATCAGCCCCAGCATTTT

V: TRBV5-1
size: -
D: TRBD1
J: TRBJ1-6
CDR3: CASSLLGQGGSPLHF
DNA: TGCGCCAGCAGCTTGCTAGGACAGGGAGGTTCACCCCTCCACTTT

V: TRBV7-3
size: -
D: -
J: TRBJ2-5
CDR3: CASSLTGGFQETQYF
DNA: TGTGCCAGCAGCTTAACTGGTGGCTTCCAAGAGACCCAGTACTTC

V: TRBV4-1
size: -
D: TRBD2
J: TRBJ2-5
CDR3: CASSQVAGQETQYF
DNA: TGCGCCAGCAGCCAAGTAGCGGGCCAAGAGACCCAGTACTTC

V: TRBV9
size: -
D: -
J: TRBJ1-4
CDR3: CASSVRADTSDEKLFF
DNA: TGTGCCAGCAGCGTTAGGGCGGACACCAGCGATGAAAAACTGTTTTTT

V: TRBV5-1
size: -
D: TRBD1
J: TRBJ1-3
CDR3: CASSFGDRGSGNTIYF
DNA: TGCGCCAGCAGCTTCGGCGACAGGGGATCTGGAAACACCATATATTTT

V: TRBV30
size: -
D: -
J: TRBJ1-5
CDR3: CAWSGPGWRDQPQHF
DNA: TGTGCCTGGAGTGGCCCGGGATGGCGGGATCAGCCCCAGCATTTT

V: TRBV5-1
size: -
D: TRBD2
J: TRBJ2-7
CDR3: CASSLMGGGGSLSYEQYF
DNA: TGCGCCAGCAGCTTGATGGGGGGGGGTGGGAGTTTGAGCTACGAGCAGTACTTC

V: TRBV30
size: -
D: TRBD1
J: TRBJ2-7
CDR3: CAWSVVGTGSDEQYF
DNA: TGTGCCTGGAGTGTCGTCGGGACAGGGTCAGACGAGCAGTACTTC

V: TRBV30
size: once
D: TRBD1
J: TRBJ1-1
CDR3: CAWKGQTNTEAFF
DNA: TGTGCCTGGAAGGGACAGACGAACACTGAAGCTTTCTTT

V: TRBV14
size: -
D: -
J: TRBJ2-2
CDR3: CASSQVLTGELFF
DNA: TGTGCCAGCAGCCAAGTCCTCACCGGGGAGCTGTTTTTT

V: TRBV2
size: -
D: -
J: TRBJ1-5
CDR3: CASGGGTGANNQPQHF
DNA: TGTGCCAGCGGGGGGGGAACGGGGGCGAACAATCAGCCCCAGCATTTT

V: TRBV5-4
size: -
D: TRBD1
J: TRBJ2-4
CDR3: CASSLGDRQNIQYF
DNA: TGTGCCAGCAGCTTGGGGGACAGACAAAACATTCAGTACTTC

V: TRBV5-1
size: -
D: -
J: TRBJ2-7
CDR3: CASSLGAYEQYF
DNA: TGCGCCAGCAGCCTAGGGGCATACGAGCAGTACTTC

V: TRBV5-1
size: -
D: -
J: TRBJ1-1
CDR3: CASSSGRGAIGTEAFF
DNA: TGCGCCAGCAGCTCCGGGCGGGGGGCAATTGGGACTGAAGCTTTCTTT

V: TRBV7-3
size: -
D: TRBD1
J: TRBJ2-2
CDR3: CASSVTGGNTGELFF
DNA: TGTGCCAGCAGCGTGACAGGGGGCAACACCGGGGAGCTGTTTTTT

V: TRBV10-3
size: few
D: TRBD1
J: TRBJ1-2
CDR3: CAISDPRTGGLYGYTF
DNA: TGTGCCATCAGTGACCCCCGGACAGGGGGACTCTATGGCTACACCTTC

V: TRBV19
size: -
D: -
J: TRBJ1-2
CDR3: CASRGVRREGGYTF
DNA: TGTGCCAGTAGGGGAGTACGGAGGGAAGGCGGCTACACCTTC

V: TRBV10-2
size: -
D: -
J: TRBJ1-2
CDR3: CATKGNRVDLGYTF
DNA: TGCGCCACAAAAGGAAACAGGGTAGATTTAGGCTACACCTTC

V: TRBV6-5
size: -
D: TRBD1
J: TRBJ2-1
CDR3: CASRQGDYNEQFF
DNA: TGTGCCAGCCGACAGGGGGACTACAATGAGCAGTTCTTC